This T cell receptor beta chain was documented in a study of blood T cell repertoires in COVID-19. The repertoire was sequenced with immunoSEQ multiplex PCR; TCRdb's copy has only in-frame clones and lacks some. The sample shows a few hundred thousand clones, around nine tenths of them seen only once. CDR1 is SGHAT and CDR2 is FQNNGV in the germline V gene. Trimming shortened V by 5 bases and J by 2 bases, and 13 bases separated the two germline ends. This CDR3 spans 14 amino acids. The chain joins TRBV11-2 to TRBJ2-7, with D tentatively TRBD1 (6 bases). Material for sequencing was peripheral blood. The origin of this receptor is a woman aged 55-70 years with acute or convalescent COVID-19. CDR3 residues: CASSLWTATYEQYF. The CDR3 DNA is TGTGCCAGCAGCCTGTGGACAGCCACCTACGAGCAGTACTTC.